This T cell receptor (beta chain) is drawn from a study of cytomegalovirus exposure and HLA in healthy donors. As for the study in general: Genotyping showed around four fifths of fewer than 500 donors falling in the Caucasian-associated ancestry cluster. Study observations and caveats: In a later analysis, TCR beta V- and J-gene trimming was associated with a missense DCLRE1C variant. Certain indistinguishable V segments, among them TRBV6-2 and TRBV6-3, were excluded. Cytomegalovirus status, reportedly, was diagnosed with high specificity and sensitivity by the classifier.

Per germline, CDR1 MDHEN and CDR2 SYDVKM. Trimming removed 2 bases from V and 4 bases from J, with 15 bases in between. The CDR3 spans 16 residues. PCR amplification relied on 60 Vbeta primers (plus 13 Jbeta primers). The method was immunoSEQ multiplex PCR; TCRdb's version includes in-frame clones alone and lacks a portion of them. This sample carries about 210,000 clones, around 79% of them seen once, and the ten largest clones take approximately 0.4%. Points on this clone: Its antigen is currently unknown.

The sequence was collected from a male donor in good health and CMV-seropositive. J is TRBJ2-1 and V is TRBV28; TRBD2 might be the D (5 bases). Sequenced sample: PBMCs. The CDR3 DNA reads TGTGCCAGCAGTTTAGAAAGAGGGCCGATATACAATGAGCAGTTCTTC. It is translated as CASSLERGPIYNEQFF.